A single sample gave rise to the 8 T cell receptor beta chains below, sequenced in a study of blood T cells in healthy people across ages. The use of a sample-barcoded 5' primer and a J-beta primer mix characterized a second PCR of roughly 6 to 11 cycles. In TCRdb, the 5' RACE reads were re-called with MiXCR into one record per CDR3 protein. The sample has 700,000 to 850,000 distinct CDR3 sequences, around 36% seen once. Sequenced input: blood. The receptors were gathered from a man between 18 and 29 years old in good health.

This clonotype was seen only a few times. The V call is TRBV4-2, the J call TRBJ2-3; possible D gene TRBD2, 6 bases. The germline V gene encodes CDR1 LGHNA and CDR2 YNFKEQ. This CDR3 region has 14 residues. V was cut by 0 bases and J by 5 bases, with 9 bases left in between. CDR3: CASSQDGSGDTQYF. DNA for the CDR3: TGTGCCAGCAGCCAAGACGGGAGTGGAGATACGCAGTATTTT.

Comments on this clonotype: At one boundary the junction diverges from the germline segment, which might be a read error. The chain uses TRBV6-6 and TRBJ2-6; 8 nucleotides line up with TRBD2. Germline V CDR1 and CDR2: MNHNY, SVGAGI (reference sequence). This CDR3 is 17 amino acids long. The CDR3 DNA follows: TGTGCCAGCAGCTCGGGTAGCGGGACCTCTGGGGCCAACGTCCTGATTTTC. Protein sequence: CASSSGSGTSGANVLIF.

The V and J genes are TRBV6-5 and TRBJ2-7; TRBD2 might be the D (6 bases). The CDR3 runs 14 residues. Trimming removed 7 bases at V and 7 bases at J, with 20 bases between. CDR1 is MNHEY, CDR2 SVGAGI, per germline. The CDR3 protein is CASTNGLAPWEQYF. CDR3 sequence (DNA): TGTGCCAGCACTAACGGGCTAGCGCCCTGGGAGCAGTACTTC.

The J gene is TRBJ1-2, the V gene TRBV20-1; D remains ambiguous. The CDR3 contains 14 residues. The ends were cut back, 4 bases at V and 4 bases at J, with 16 bases in the middle. Per the germline V gene, CDR1 is DFQATT and CDR2 is SNEGSKA (reference sequence). The CDR3 nucleotides are TGCAGTGCTAAGAAGGCAGCCTCCTCCTATGGCTACACCTTC. Residues: CSAKKAASSYGYTF.

The chain combines TRBV5-1 with TRBJ1-1; 10 bases align to TRBD1. The CDR3 totals 16 residues. The germline CDR1 and CDR2 sequences are SGHRS and YFSETQ. J was trimmed by 4 bases and V by 4 bases; bases with no gene match: 10. In DNA, the CDR3 is TGCGCCAGCAGCATGGGACAGGGGAGAGCGTTCACTGAAGCTTTCTTT. Protein product: CASSMGQGRAFTEAFF. Based on the CDR3 plus reference TRBV5-1 and TRBJ1-1, the full variable domain is KAGVTQTPRYLIKTRGQQVTLSCSPISGHRSVSWYQQTPGQGLQFLFEYFSETQRNKGNFPGRFSGRQFSNSRSEMNVSTLELGDSALYLCASSMGQGRAFTEAFFGQGTRLTVV.

As concerns this clonotype: A read error may explain this, as a much larger clone is one base away. This chain uses TRBV29-1 with TRBJ2-1; 8 nucleotides match TRBD2. Germline CDR1 SQVTM, CDR2 ANQGSEA. The CDR3 covers 15 residues. J lost 10 bases, V lost 0 bases, and 11 bases had no gene match. In DNA form, the CDR3 reads TGCAGCGTTGAAGATCTTCGGGAGGGGACCTACGAGCAGTTCTTC. It is translated as CSVEDLREGTYEQFF.

This clonotype was detected only a few times. The gene calls are TRBV20-1 and TRBJ1-2; TRBD1 might be the D (6 bases). The CDR3 consists of 16 residues. With 5 bases removed from V and 4 bases from J, the gap between germline ends came to 23 bases. Germline V gives CDR1 DFQATT, CDR2 SNEGSKA (reference sequence). The CDR3 reads CSAFAADRRESYGYTF. The CDR3, as DNA: TGCAGTGCTTTCGCCGCTGACAGGCGTGAGTCCTATGGCTACACCTTC.

This clonotype was picked up a small number of times. V gene TRBV7-9 combines with J gene TRBJ1-2; weak D call: TRBD1 (5 bases). The CDR3 is made up of 13 amino acids. Trimming left V 4 bases short and J 4 bases short, with 10 bases between. The germline V gene has CDR1 SEHNR and CDR2 FQNEAQ (reference sequence). CDR3 sequence: CASSSTDSYGYTF. For the CDR3, the DNA is TGTGCCAGCAGCTCGACAGACTCCTATGGCTACACCTTC.